These 16 T cell receptor beta chains came from one sample sequenced in a study of T cell clones after liver transplantation. Here immunoSEQ multiplex PCR was the method, and the copy in TCRdb shows in-frame clones only, minus some. The profile shows tens of thousands of clones, around 75% of them singletons. Sequencing used CD4+ T cells from blood, obtained before liver transplant. The receptors were sampled from a human donor who received a liver transplant.

The gene calls are TRBV7-3 and TRBJ2-2; perhaps TRBD2 as D (5 bases). Trimming stripped 2 bases from V and 4 bases from J, with 14 bases between. Germline V gives CDR1 SGHTA, CDR2 FQGTGA. This CDR3 has 16 residues. The CDR3 DNA sequence: TGTGCCAGCAGCTTATTCCGGGGTACGACCACCGGGGAGCTGTTTTTT. This translates into CASSLFRGTTTGELFF.

The sample holds many counts of this clone. V and J are TRBV7-6 and TRBJ1-1, with a possible D match to TRBD1 (6 bases). Per the germline V gene, CDR1 is SGHVS and CDR2 is FNYEAQ. The V gene lost 7 bases and the J gene lost 1 base, with 10 bases spanning the gap. The CDR3 covers 13 residues. Here the CDR3 reads CASTDSPNTEAFF. The CDR3 nucleotides read TGTGCCAGCACGGACAGCCCGAACACTGAAGCTTTCTTT.

This chain connects TRBV18 to TRBJ1-3; TRBD1 aligns across 10 bases. After removal of 6 bases from V and 3 bases from J, the junction contained 5 bases not matched to a gene. The germline V gene has CDR1 KGHSH and CDR2 LQKENI. The CDR3 consists of 15 residues. As DNA, the CDR3 is TGTGCCAGCTCCTCGGGACAGGGGAGTGGAAACACCATATATTTT. It translates to CASSSGQGSGNTIYF. The complete variable domain, with remaining parts taken from reference TRBV18 and TRBJ1-3, reads NAGVMQNPRHLVRRRGQEARLRCSPMKGHSHVYWYRQLPEEGLKFMVYLQKENIIDESGMPKERFSAEFPKEGPSILRIQQVVRGDSAAYFCASSSGQGSGNTIYFGEGSWLTVV.

The V and J genes are TRBV7-3 and TRBJ2-2, with 7 positions matching TRBD1. The V segment lost 7 bases and the J segment 4 bases; nucleotides outside the gene matches: 6. The germline gives CDR1 SGHTA, CDR2 FQGTGA. The CDR3 spans 14 residues. Here the CDR3 reads CASKTGPSTGELFF. The CDR3 DNA is TGTGCCAGCAAGACAGGGCCTAGCACCGGGGAGCTGTTTTTT.

The CDR3 loop is CASSGTSGEWTDTQYF. The DNA of the CDR3 is TGTGCCAGTAGTGGGACTAGCGGGGAGTGGACAGATACGCAGTATTTT. The chain carries TRBV19 and TRBJ2-3; 13 bases match TRBD2. Germline CDR1 reads LNHDA; CDR2 reads SQIVND (reference sequence). V shed 5 bases and J 3 bases; nucleotides not matched to a gene: 5. The CDR3 loop spans 16 amino acids.

The V call is TRBV6-6, the J call TRBJ1-1; weak D call: TRBD1 (5 bases). The CDR3 extends over 15 amino acids. Germline values: CDR1 MNHNY, CDR2 SVGAGI (reference sequence). The ends were cut back, 2 bases at V and 1 base at J, with 11 bases in the middle. This CDR3 reads CASSYARQGNTEAFF. As DNA, the CDR3 is TGTGCCAGCAGTTACGCTCGGCAGGGGAACACTGAAGCTTTCTTT.

The rearrangement links TRBV7-9 to TRBJ1-6, with a tentative D call TRBD1 (6 bases). Germline V gene sequence: CDR1 SEHNR, CDR2 FQNEAQ (reference sequence). This CDR3 has 15 residues. The ends were cut back, 6 bases at V and 6 bases at J, with 15 bases in the middle. The CDR3 spells CASSRRGQTNSPLHF. CDR3 coding DNA: TGTGCCAGCAGTCGTCGTGGACAGACTAATTCACCCCTCCACTTT. Looking up the rest from reference TRBV7-9 and TRBJ1-6 gives the full variable domain: DTGVSQNPRHKITKRGQNVTFRCDPISEHNRLYWYRQTLGQGPEFLTYFQNEAQLEKSRLLSDRFSAERPKGSFSTLEIQRTEQGDSAMYLCASSRRGQTNSPLHFGNGTRLTVT.

This clone is categorized as medium-sized. The chain carries TRBV7-2 and TRBJ2-7; TRBD2 matches at 7 bases. The CDR3 extends over 16 amino acids. Trimming at V came to 1 base and at J to 5 bases, leaving 11 bases not matched to a gene. Germline V gives CDR1 SGHTA, CDR2 FQGNSA. The CDR3 DNA reads TGTGCCAGCAGCTTAGTGAGGAGCGGGCGGGGGAACGAGCAGTACTTC. It is translated as CASSLVRSGRGNEQYF.

This clone was seen a handful of times. The V call is TRBV2, the J call TRBJ1-1; D remains ambiguous. Germline CDR1 and CDR2: SNHLY and FYNNEI. Trimming removed 1 base from V and 10 bases from J, with 10 bases in between. The CDR3 totals 12 residues. The CDR3, as DNA: TGTGCCAGCAGTGAAGTAGAGGTTGGAGCTTTCTTT. Protein sequence: CASSEVEVGAFF. Together with reference TRBV2 and TRBJ1-1, the CDR3 gives the full variable domain: EPEVTQTPSHQVTQMGQEVILRCVPISNHLYFYWYRQILGQKVEFLVSFYNNEISEKSEIFDDQFSVERPDGSNFTLKIRSTKLEDSAMYFCASSEVEVGAFFGQGTRLTVV.

The CDR3 DNA follows: TGTGCCAGCAGCTTATCAGGGCAGGGAGGAGATACGCAGTATTTT. Protein sequence: CASSLSGQGGDTQYF. V gene TRBV7-2 combines with J gene TRBJ2-3, with a weak D call TRBD2 (6 bases). V shed 2 bases and J shed 5 bases, with 14 bases lying between them. Germline values: CDR1 SGHTA, CDR2 FQGNSA. The CDR3 length is 15 residues.

CDR3 in DNA: TGTGCCAGCACCCCAAGCGCGGGCTACGAGCAGTACTTC. It specifies CASTPSAGYEQYF. V usage is TRBV6-6 and J usage is TRBJ2-7; D is perhaps TRBD2 (5 bases). Germline V gene data show CDR1 as MNHNY and CDR2 as SVGAGI (reference sequence). Trimming took off 7 bases at V and 3 bases at J, with 13 bases between the two ends. The CDR3 runs 13 residues.

The chain has TRBV5-1 and TRBJ1-4, with a weak D call TRBD1 (5 bases). Trimming shortened V by 5 bases and J by 8 bases, and 7 bases separated the two germline ends. The germline CDR1 and CDR2 sequences are SGHRS and YFSETQ. This CDR3 spans 11 amino acids. For the CDR3, the DNA is TGCGCCAGCAGGCGGGACGAAAAACTGTTTTTT. It encodes CASRRDEKLFF.

This clone was recorded a few times. The chain employs TRBV7-9 and TRBJ2-7; D possibly corresponds to TRBD2 (5 bases). V dropped 5 bases and J dropped 3 bases, with 14 bases sitting between them. Germline V gene data show CDR1 as SEHNR and CDR2 as FQNEAQ (reference sequence). This CDR3 has 14 residues. As DNA, the CDR3 is TGTGCCAGCAGCGCCGGACTTTTCGACTACGAGCAGTACTTC. This gives the protein CASSAGLFDYEQYF.

The V call is TRBV5-4, the J call TRBJ2-7; D uncertain. The V and J ends lost 4 bases and 2 bases respectively, with 22 bases between them. The V gene's germline CDR1 is SGHNT and CDR2 YYREEE (reference sequence). The CDR3 contains 17 residues. This CDR3 reads CASSRRVGMSVTYEQYF. The CDR3 nucleotides are TGTGCCAGCAGCCGTCGAGTCGGTATGTCCGTTACCTACGAGCAGTACTTC.

The chain carries TRBV28 and TRBJ2-3, with 8 nucleotides matching TRBD1. With 6 bases clipped from V and 0 bases from J, the junction kept 8 bases outside the gene matches. The CDR3 is made up of 16 amino acids. Germline-derived CDR1 and CDR2 are MDHEN and SYDVKM. Written as DNA, the CDR3 is TGTGCCAGCAGCTCCGGGACAGGTTTTAGCACAGATACGCAGTATTTT. It yields the protein CASSSGTGFSTDTQYF.

The chain recombines TRBV11-2 with TRBJ1-1; the D gene is possibly TRBD1 (5 bases). This CDR3 has 15 residues. Trimming removed 5 bases from V and 4 bases from J, with 17 bases in between. CDR1 is SGHAT and CDR2 is FQNNGV in the germline V gene. CDR3 in amino acids: CASSPTRGDGTEAFF. CDR3 DNA: TGTGCCAGCAGCCCTACCCGGGGGGACGGCACTGAAGCTTTCTTT.